This T cell receptor beta chain was identified during a study of T-cell reconstitution after alpha-beta-depleted transplantation in children. Library preparation (for TCRbeta) was performed with unique molecular identifiers. TCRdb reprocessed the PCR reads with MiXCR, giving one entry per CDR3 protein. The sample has 200,000 to 250,000 distinct CDR3 sequences; about a tenth are singletons. In its sample, this clonotype was seen a few times. Sample: PBMCs from the stem cell graft donor, taken from the stem cell graft. The sequence came from a human donor who donated a stem cell graft to a child with acute lymphoblastic leukemia.

CDR3 sequence: CASSPVPRSNTGELFF. The DNA of the CDR3 is TGTGCCAGCAGCCCTGTTCCTAGATCGAACACCGGGGAGCTGTTTTTT. This chain uses TRBV5-4 with TRBJ2-2; D unclear. Trimming cost V 4 bases and J 0 bases, with 13 bases left between them. This CDR3 comprises 16 residues. Germline V gene lookup returns CDR1 SGHNT and CDR2 YYREEE (reference sequence).